This T cell receptor beta chain was identified during a study of blood T cells in healthy people across ages. Whole-study results and caveats: Unknown CMV status may confound age-related changes in expanded clones. PBMCs that were unsorted prevented a conclusive naive versus antigen-experienced comparison.

Next came a second PCR, run for roughly 6 to 11 cycles, which used a sample-barcoded 5' primer along with a J-beta primer mix. Each cDNA molecule, via a template-switch adaptor with 12 random nucleotides, was tagged. TCRdb reanalysed the 5' RACE reads using MiXCR and keeps one entry per CDR3 protein. The sample lists 1.5 million to 2 million distinct CDR3 sequences; approximately 30% were seen once. Concerning this clonotype: Its matching antigen is unknown. Given a much more abundant clone one base away, this may be a read error.

This CDR3 region has 14 residues. The sequenced material came from blood. The receptor was derived from a woman aged 30 to 39 in good health. This chain connects TRBV12-3 or TRBV12-4 to TRBJ2-4; D remains unclear. The J call may be mistaken, given a closer DNA end match to TRBJ2-5. The CDR3 sequence is CAGSPNQVGETQYF. The CDR3 bases are TGTGCCGGCAGTCCAAATCAGGTTGGAGAGACCCAGTACTTC.